This TCR beta chain was captured by sequencing in a study of spatial heterogeneity in lung cancer. About the study: Compared with alpha-chain sequences, beta-chain sequences were consistently detected in greater numbers.

Using its own MiXCR run on the 5' RACE reads, TCRdb lists one record per CDR3 protein. The sample comprises 10,000 to 15,000 distinct CDR3 sequences, about 14% of which are singletons, and 35% to 40% rests with the top ten. The CDR3 is 14 residues long. Trimming left V 0 bases short and J 7 bases short, with 14 bases between. Germline CDR1 reads SGHRS; CDR2 reads YFSETQ. This clonotype was counted ten times or more. Its target is unknown. Stated time point: sample taken at primary tumor resection. TCRs were sequenced from unsorted whole RNA of tumor, nontumor lung or PBMC. Study-wide points: Blood contained ubiquitous expanded tumor TCRs more at resection than at follow-up.

The chain is built from TRBV5-1 and TRBJ2-7; no reliable D call. The receptor was isolated from a male donor with early-stage non-small cell lung cancer. The specimen was PBMCs, collected at surgery. CDR3 amino acids: CASSLEGSAGEQYF. DNA of the CDR3: TGCGCCAGCAGCTTGGAGGGCAGTGCAGGAGAGCAGTACTTC.